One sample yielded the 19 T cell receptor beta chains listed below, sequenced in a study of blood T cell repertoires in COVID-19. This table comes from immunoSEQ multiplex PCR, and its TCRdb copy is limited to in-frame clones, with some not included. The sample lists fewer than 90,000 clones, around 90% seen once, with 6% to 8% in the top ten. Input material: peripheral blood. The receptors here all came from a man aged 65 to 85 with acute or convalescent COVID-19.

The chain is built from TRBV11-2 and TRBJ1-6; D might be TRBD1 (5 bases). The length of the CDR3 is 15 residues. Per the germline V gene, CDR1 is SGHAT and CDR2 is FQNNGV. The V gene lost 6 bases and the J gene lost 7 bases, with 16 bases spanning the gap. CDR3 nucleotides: TGTGCCAGCAGTCCCGGCAGGGCGGCGAATTCACCCCTCCACTTT. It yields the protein CASSPGRAANSPLHF.

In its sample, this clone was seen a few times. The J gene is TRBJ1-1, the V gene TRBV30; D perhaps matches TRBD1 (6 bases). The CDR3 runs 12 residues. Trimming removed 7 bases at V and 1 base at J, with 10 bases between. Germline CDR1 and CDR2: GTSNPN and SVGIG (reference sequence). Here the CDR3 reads CAYTRGNTEAFF. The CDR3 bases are TGTGCCTACACCAGGGGGAACACTGAAGCTTTCTTT.

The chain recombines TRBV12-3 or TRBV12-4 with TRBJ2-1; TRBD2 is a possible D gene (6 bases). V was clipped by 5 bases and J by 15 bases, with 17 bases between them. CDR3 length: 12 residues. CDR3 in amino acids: CASSQTSSDRFF. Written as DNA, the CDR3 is TGTGCCAGCAGTCAGACTAGTTCGGATCGGTTCTTC.

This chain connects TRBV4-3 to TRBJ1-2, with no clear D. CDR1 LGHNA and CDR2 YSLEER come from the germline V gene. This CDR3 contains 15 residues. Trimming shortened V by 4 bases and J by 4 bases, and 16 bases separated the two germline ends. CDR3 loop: CASSLQTYMSYGYTF. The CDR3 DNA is TGCGCCAGCAGCCTCCAAACATATATGTCCTATGGCTACACCTTC.

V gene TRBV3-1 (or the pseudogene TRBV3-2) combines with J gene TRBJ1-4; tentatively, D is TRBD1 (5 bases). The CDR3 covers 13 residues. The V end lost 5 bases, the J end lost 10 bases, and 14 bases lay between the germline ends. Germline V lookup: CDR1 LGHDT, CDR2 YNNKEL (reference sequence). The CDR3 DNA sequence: TGTGCCAGCAGCTACGGTGGGGGGGGAAAACTGTTTTTT. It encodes CASSYGGGGKLFF.

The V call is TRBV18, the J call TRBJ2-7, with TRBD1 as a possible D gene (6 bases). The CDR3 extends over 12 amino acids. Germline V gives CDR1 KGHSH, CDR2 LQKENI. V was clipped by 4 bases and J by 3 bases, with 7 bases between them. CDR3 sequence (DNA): TGTGCCAGCTCACTACAGGGCTACGAGCAGTACTTC. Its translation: CASSLQGYEQYF.

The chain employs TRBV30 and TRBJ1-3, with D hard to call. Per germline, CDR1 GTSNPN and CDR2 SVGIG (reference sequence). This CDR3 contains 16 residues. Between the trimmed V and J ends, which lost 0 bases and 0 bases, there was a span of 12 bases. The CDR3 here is CAWSVLRPVSGNTIYF. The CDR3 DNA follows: TGTGCCTGGAGTGTATTGAGGCCCGTCTCTGGAAACACCATATATTTT.

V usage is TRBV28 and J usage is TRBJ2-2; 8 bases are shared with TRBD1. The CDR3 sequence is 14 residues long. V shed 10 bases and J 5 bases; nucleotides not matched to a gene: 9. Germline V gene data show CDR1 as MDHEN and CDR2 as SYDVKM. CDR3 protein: CAIADRANTGELFF. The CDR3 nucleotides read TGTGCCATCGCGGACAGGGCCAATACCGGGGAGCTGTTTTTT.

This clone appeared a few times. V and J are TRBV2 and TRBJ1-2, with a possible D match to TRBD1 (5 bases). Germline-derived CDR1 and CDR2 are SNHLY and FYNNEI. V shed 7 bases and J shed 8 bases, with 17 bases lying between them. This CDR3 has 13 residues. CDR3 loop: CASILDINLGYTF. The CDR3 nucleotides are TGTGCCAGCATATTGGACATAAACTTGGGCTACACCTTC.

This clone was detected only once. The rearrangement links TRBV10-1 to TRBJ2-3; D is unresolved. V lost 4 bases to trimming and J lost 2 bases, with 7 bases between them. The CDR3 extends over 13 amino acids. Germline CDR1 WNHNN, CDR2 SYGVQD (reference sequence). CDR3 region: CASSADTTDTQYF. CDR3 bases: TGCGCCAGCAGTGCCGACACCACAGATACGCAGTATTTT.

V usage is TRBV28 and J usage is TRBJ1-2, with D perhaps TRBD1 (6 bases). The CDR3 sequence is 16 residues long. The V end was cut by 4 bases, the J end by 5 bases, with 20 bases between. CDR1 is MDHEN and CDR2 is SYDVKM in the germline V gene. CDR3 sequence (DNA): TGTGCCAGCAGTTCTGGGGGGGGCAGGGGCGGGTATGGCTACACCTTC. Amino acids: CASSSGGGRGGYGYTF.

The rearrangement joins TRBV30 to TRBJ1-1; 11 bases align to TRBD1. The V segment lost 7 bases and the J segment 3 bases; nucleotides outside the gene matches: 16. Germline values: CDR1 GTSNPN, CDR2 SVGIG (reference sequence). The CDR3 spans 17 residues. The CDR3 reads CASHARTGGVYYTEAFF. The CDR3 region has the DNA TGTGCCTCCCATGCTCGGACAGGGGGCGTTTATTACACTGAAGCTTTCTTT.

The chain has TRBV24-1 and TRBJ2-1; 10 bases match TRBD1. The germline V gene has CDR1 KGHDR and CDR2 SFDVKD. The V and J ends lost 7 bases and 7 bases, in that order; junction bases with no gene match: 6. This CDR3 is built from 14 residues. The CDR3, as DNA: TGTGCCACCAGCTCGGACAGGGGGGGGAATGAGCAGTTCTTC. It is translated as CATSSDRGGNEQFF.

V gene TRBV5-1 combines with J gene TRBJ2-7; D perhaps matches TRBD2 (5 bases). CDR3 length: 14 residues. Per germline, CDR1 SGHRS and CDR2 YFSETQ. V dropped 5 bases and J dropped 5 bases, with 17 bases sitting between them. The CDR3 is CASSSLGNRDEQYF. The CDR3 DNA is TGCGCCAGCAGTTCACTAGGGAATCGGGACGAGCAGTACTTC.

DNA for the CDR3: TGCGCCAGCAGCCAAGAACACAGATCCTCCTACGAGCAGTACTTC. This gives the protein CASSQEHRSSYEQYF. This chain joins TRBV4-3 and TRBJ2-7; D gene uncertain. CDR3 size: 15 residues. Germline CDR1 reads LGHNA; CDR2 reads YSLEER. Between the trimmed V and J ends, which lost 0 bases and 0 bases, there was a span of 9 bases.

Here the CDR3 DNA reads TGTGCCAGCAGCCACTCAGGACAGGGGAGGGATACGCAGTATTTT. Translated, it gives CASSHSGQGRDTQYF. V gene TRBV7-3 combines with J gene TRBJ2-3; TRBD1 agrees at 9 bases. Per germline, CDR1 SGHTA and CDR2 FQGTGA. This CDR3 has 15 residues. J was trimmed by 6 bases and V by 5 bases; bases with no gene match: 9.

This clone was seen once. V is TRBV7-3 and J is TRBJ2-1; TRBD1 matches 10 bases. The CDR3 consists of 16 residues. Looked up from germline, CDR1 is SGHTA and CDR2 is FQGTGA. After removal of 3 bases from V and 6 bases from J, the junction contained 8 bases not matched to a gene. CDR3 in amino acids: CASSLKEGQGINEQFF. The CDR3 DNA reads TGTGCCAGCAGCTTGAAAGAGGGACAGGGGATCAATGAGCAGTTCTTC.

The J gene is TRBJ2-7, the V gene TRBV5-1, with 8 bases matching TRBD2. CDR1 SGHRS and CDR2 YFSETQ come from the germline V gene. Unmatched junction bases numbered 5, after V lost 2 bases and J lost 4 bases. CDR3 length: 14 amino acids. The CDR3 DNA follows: TGCGCCAGCAGCTTCAATAGCGGGACGTACGAGCAGTACTTC. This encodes CASSFNSGTYEQYF.

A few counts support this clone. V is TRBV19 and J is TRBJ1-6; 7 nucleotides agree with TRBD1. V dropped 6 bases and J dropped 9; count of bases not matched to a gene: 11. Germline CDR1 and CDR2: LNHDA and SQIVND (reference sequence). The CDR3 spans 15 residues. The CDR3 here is CASSTTGKSGSPLHF. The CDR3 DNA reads TGTGCCAGTAGCACGACAGGGAAGTCGGGTTCACCCCTCCACTTT.